These T cell receptor beta chains were read from a single sample in a study of T cell responses to AZD1222 COVID-19 vaccine. Some clones are missing from TCRdb's copy, which holds only in-frame ones; the method was immunoSEQ multiplex PCR. The table shows some 160,000 clones, with around 90% occurring only once. The material was peripheral blood, obtained 28 days after the second AZD1222 dose. Every receptor here comes from an adult who received the AZD1222 COVID-19 vaccine. CDR3s include the opening cysteine and the closing phenylalanine or tryptophan. The D gene is left open where the match is weak. Size is stated for part of the rows, as once, few or many counts, or as a class when the clone is expanded.

TRBJ2-3	.	.	TRBV7-9	TGTGCCAGCAGCTTAGCGCACGGGGAACCGGCTACGCAGTATTTT	CASSLAHGEPATQYF
TRBJ2-1	.	TRBD1	TRBV24-1	TGTGCCACCTCGGACAGGGACGAGCAGTTCTTC	CATSDRDEQFF
TRBJ1-2	.	TRBD1	TRBV9	TGTGCCAGCAGCGTCTGGGGACAGGGCCAAAACACCTTC	CASSVWGQGQNTF
TRBJ2-5	.	.	TRBV7-9	TGTGCCAGCAGCCAAAGAAGGGAAGGCGAGACCCAGTACTTC	CASSQRREGETQYF
TRBJ1-2	.	.	TRBV3-1/TRBV3-2	TGTGCCAGCAGCCAAGATGCCAGGGAAGGGGGCTATGGCTACACCTTC	CASSQDAREGGYGYTF
TRBJ1-1	.	.	TRBV29-1	TGCAGCGTTCGAAGGGGGGTGGACACTGAAGCTTTCTTT	CSVRRGVDTEAFF
TRBJ1-2	.	.	TRBV6-5	TGTGCCAGCAGGGACAGTCGATATGGCTACACCTTC	CASRDSRYGYTF
TRBJ1-3	.	.	TRBV7-8	TGTGCCAGCTTCCCCCCGGGGGGGGGAAACACCATATATTTT	CASFPPGGGNTIYF
TRBJ2-2	.	TRBD1	TRBV13	TGTGCCAGCAGCAGAAACAGGGGAGCGAACACCGGGGAGCTGTTTTTT	CASSRNRGANTGELFF
TRBJ2-3	.	TRBD2	TRBV9	TGTGCCAGCAGCGTAGGTCTAGCGGGAGGCCATCGGCAAGATACGCAGTATTTT	CASSVGLAGGHRQDTQYF
TRBJ2-7	.	.	TRBV5-4	TGTGCCAGCAGCTTGGATGGGTTCGAGCAGTACTTC	CASSLDGFEQYF
TRBJ1-1	.	TRBD1	TRBV18	TGTGCCAGCTCACCTAGGACAGGGGAAGCTTTCTTT	CASSPRTGEAFF
TRBJ2-2	.	.	TRBV18	TGTGCCAGCTCACCAAGACGGCTGGTGTGGGGGTACACCGGGGAGCTGTTTTTT	CASSPRRLVWGYTGELFF
TRBJ1-4	.	.	TRBV12-3/TRBV12-4	TGTGCCAGCAGTGGGGCATGGGATGAAAAACTGTTTTTT	CASSGAWDEKLFF
TRBJ2-1	.	.	TRBV27	TGTGCCAGCAGTCCCCCTTCTAACAATGAGCAGTTCTTC	CASSPPSNNEQFF
TRBJ1-2	.	.	TRBV5-4	TGTGCCAGCAGCTTGGGGCAGGATGGCTACACCTTC	CASSLGQDGYTF
TRBJ1-1	.	.	TRBV13	TGTGCCAGCAGCCCTGACCCCATGGGCACTGAAGCTTTCTTT	CASSPDPMGTEAFF
TRBJ1-4	.	.	TRBV4-1	TGCGCCAGCAGCCTCTTTCAGACTAATGAAAAACTGTTTTTT	CASSLFQTNEKLFF
TRBJ1-1	.	.	TRBV7-9	TGTGCCAGCAGCTCCACCGGGACACCCATGTCCACTGAAGCTTTCTTT	CASSSTGTPMSTEAFF
TRBJ1-1	.	.	TRBV27	TGTGCCAGCAGAGTTGGGGAAATGAACACTGAAGCTTTCTTT	CASRVGEMNTEAFF
TRBJ2-7	.	TRBD1	TRBV5-8	TGTGCCAGCAGGCTCGGGACAGGGATGTCTTACGAGCAGTACTTC	CASRLGTGMSYEQYF
TRBJ2-2	once	.	TRBV5-1	TGCGCCAGCAGCTTAAGGACAGACACCGGGGAGCTGTTTTTT	CASSLRTDTGELFF
TRBJ1-1	.	.	TRBV30	TGTGCCTGCTACAGGGATTCCAACACTGAAGCTTTCTTT	CACYRDSNTEAFF
TRBJ1-5	.	.	TRBV2	TGTGCCAGCAGTGATGAGGCCCCCGGCCAGCATTTT	CASSDEAPGQHF
TRBJ2-1	.	TRBD2	TRBV13	TGTGCCAGCAGCTTAGACGGGACTAGCGGAAGCTCCTACAATGAGCAGTTCTTC	CASSLDGTSGSSYNEQFF
TRBJ2-7	.	.	TRBV7-9	TGTGCCAGCAGTGCCGGGTCATGGGCAGAGGAGCAGTACTTC	CASSAGSWAEEQYF
TRBJ1-2	.	.	TRBV18	TGTGCCAGCTCACCCGGCGGGTCCTATGGCTACACCTTC	CASSPGGSYGYTF
TRBJ2-5	.	.	TRBV5-1	TGCGCCAGCAGCTCCTGGGCTGGCGGAGGGAGGCAAGAGACCCAGTACTTC	CASSSWAGGGRQETQYF
TRBJ1-2	.	.	TRBV2	TGTGCCAGCCAACCTTTTACGGCAGCTCTCGGCTATGGCTACACCTTC	CASQPFTAALGYGYTF
TRBJ1-4	.	.	TRBV21-1	TGTGCCAGCAGCAAAAGATATGACTGGGAAAAACTGTTTTTT	CASSKRYDWEKLFF
TRBJ1-2	.	.	TRBV11-2	TGTGCCAGCAGCTTATTTCGGCAGGGAGATAACTATGGCTACACCTTC	CASSLFRQGDNYGYTF
TRBJ2-1	.	.	TRBV27	TGTGCCAGCAGCCCCACCGCGGCTGGAAATGAGCAGTTCTTC	CASSPTAAGNEQFF
TRBJ2-1	.	.	TRBV30	TGTGCCTGGAGTGACAGGGCCCGGGGGTCCTACAATGAGCAGTTCTTC	CAWSDRARGSYNEQFF
TRBJ1-5	.	TRBD1	TRBV4-1	TGCGCCAGCAGCGACCGGGACAGAGGGAATCAGCCCCAGCATTTT	CASSDRDRGNQPQHF
TRBJ2-1	.	.	TRBV24-1	TGTGCCACCAGTGATTCCAGGACCGAGCAGTTCTTC	CATSDSRTEQFF
TRBJ2-2	.	.	TRBV7-3	TGTGCCAGCAGACATGGGGGTAACGGGGAGCTGTTTTTT	CASRHGGNGELFF
TRBJ2-1	.	.	TRBV7-6	TGTGCCAGCAGCCCAGTCCGGGGGGCTGCTGAGCAGTTCTTC	CASSPVRGAAEQFF
TRBJ1-1	.	TRBD1	TRBV19	TGTGCCAGTAGTACTAGGACAGGACCGAACACTGAAGCTTTCTTT	CASSTRTGPNTEAFF
TRBJ1-2	.	TRBD1	TRBV11-2	TGTGCCAGCAGCCCCAACCGGGACAGGGCCTATGGCTACACCTTC	CASSPNRDRAYGYTF